Only one count was recorded for the clone carrying this T cell receptor (beta chain). Samples came from patients with localized non-small cell lung adenocarcinoma. The V end lost 1 base, the J end lost 8 bases, and 12 bases lay between the germline ends. This CDR3 spans 14 amino acids. Looked up from germline, CDR1 is SGHTA and CDR2 is FQGTGA. The sample is drawn from a study of CD4 and CD8 cells across lung adenocarcinoma regions. TCRdb processed the PCR reads anew with MiXCR; each CDR3 protein has one entry. The sample lists about 3,200 distinct CDR3 sequences, 65% occurring once. This clonotype was obtained from a male donor with lung adenocarcinoma. The CD4 and CD8 labels of this study may be unreliable. V gene TRBV7-3 combines with J gene TRBJ2-1; possibly TRBD1 or TRBD2 for D (5 bases each). Sequenced material: CD4+ T cells from the margin of a lung tumor. As DNA, the CDR3 is TGTGCCAGCAGCTTAAGGTTAATGGGGGATGAGCAGTTCTTC. This gives the protein CASSLRLMGDEQFF.